These T cell receptor beta chains were read from a single sample in a study of CD8 T cells in ankylosing spondylitis. MiXCR was run by TCRdb on the 5' RACE reads, yielding one entry per CDR3 protein. This table has 700,000 to 850,000 distinct CDR3 sequences, approximately 10% appearing once. The sequenced sample consisted of blood, either unsorted or a sorted T cell fraction (not recorded which). Receptors originate from a male donor with ankylosing spondylitis. The CDR3 runs from the conserved cysteine through the conserved F or W.

length: 14; V: TRBV5-3; J: TRBJ2-3; CDR3: CAISTGPTTDTQYF
length: 14; V: TRBV20-1; J: TRBJ1-6; CDR3: CSAEGQLYNSPLHF
length: 13; V: TRBV7-2; J: TRBJ2-7; CDR3: CASSQKGGYEQYF
length: 16; V: TRBV5-1; J: TRBJ2-5; CDR3: CASSLASGSGRETQYF
length: 14; V: TRBV20-1; J: TRBJ2-7; CDR3: CSAREQGMGNEQYF
length: 14; V: TRBV5-1; J: TRBJ2-7; CDR3: CASSSQTGSGEQYF
length: 15; V: TRBV6-1; J: TRBJ1-5; CDR3: CASSEPGQGSQPQHF
length: 13; V: TRBV29-1; J: TRBJ1-2; CDR3: CSVPGQGDYGYTF
length: 14; V: TRBV24-1; J: TRBJ1-5; CDR3: CATSGRSFDQPQHF
length: 14; V: TRBV20-1; J: TRBJ2-7; CDR3: CSARDLQQTYEQYF
length: 16; V: TRBV7-2; J: TRBJ2-1; CDR3: CASSYRSLAVYNEQFF
length: 14; V: TRBV12-3/TRBV12-4; J: TRBJ1-2; CDR3: CASGRTGVIYGYTF
length: 16; V: TRBV25-1; J: TRBJ2-7; CDR3: CASSGPSWTGSYEQYF
length: 14; V: TRBV20-1; J: TRBJ1-1; CDR3: CSASDRGMNTEAFF
length: 14; V: TRBV29-1; J: TRBJ2-7; CDR3: CSVGVPGRSYEQYF
length: 14; V: TRBV12-3/TRBV12-4; J: TRBJ1-2; CDR3: CASSITGGMSGYTF
length: 12; V: TRBV28; J: TRBJ1-1; CDR3: CASSLSDAGAFF
length: 15; V: TRBV5-4; J: TRBJ2-7; CDR3: CASTRGGSGASEQYF
length: 11; V: TRBV29-1; J: TRBJ1-2; CDR3: CSVGAGTGYTF